This entry is about one TCR beta chain. Its antigen is unidentified. This CDR3 region has 13 residues. V was shortened by 3 bases and J by 2 bases, with 9 bases between the two germline ends. Looked up from germline, CDR1 is SQVTM and CDR2 is ANQGSEA. These data come from a study of CD8 T cells in ankylosing spondylitis. Study-level results: The study identified a TCR beta motif of several highly homologous variants that appeared characteristic of ankylosing spondylitis blood.

TCRdb used MiXCR to reprocess the 5' RACE reads, holding one entry per CDR3 protein. The sample contains under 300,000 distinct CDR3 sequences, roughly 10% of which appear only once. Sequenced sample: blood, either unsorted or a sorted T cell fraction (not recorded which). The receptor comes from a male donor with ankylosing spondylitis or in good health (not recorded which). This sequence joins TRBV29-1 and TRBJ2-3; D is undetermined. Written as DNA, the CDR3 is TGCAGCGTTGAGTGGGCTAACACAGATACGCAGTATTTT. Translation: CSVEWANTDTQYF.